The rows below give T cell receptor beta chains drawn from one sample of a study of technical replicates of blood from several donors. TCRdb keeps only in-frame clones here, not all; method: immunoSEQ multiplex PCR. The table lists approximately 88,000 clones, 90% to 98% of them singletons. Sequenced input: T cells isolated from PBMCs. Receptors originate from a human donor in good health. CDR3s include the opening cysteine and the closing phenylalanine or tryptophan. Each record gives: J gene, V gene, D gene, CDR3 DNA, CDR3 protein. The D gene is left open where the match is weak.

TRBJ2-2 TRBV19 - TGTGCCAGTAGTATACAGAACACCGGGGAGCTGTTTTTT CASSIQNTGELFF
TRBJ2-3 TRBV29-1 TRBD2 TGCAGCGTTGAAGGGACTAGCAGCATCAAGGGGCAGTATTTT CSVEGTSSIKGQYF
TRBJ1-2 TRBV4-1 - TGCGCCAGCAGCCAAGAAAATCCAGGACAGTTTGGCTACACCTTC CASSQENPGQFGYTF
TRBJ2-3 TRBV6-1 - TGTGCCAGCAGTGAAGTAATATTGAGCCAAGATACGCAGTATTTT CASSEVILSQDTQYF
TRBJ2-3 TRBV6-1 TRBD1 TGTGCCAGCAGTGAGACAGGGGGTCCAGATACGCAGTATTTT CASSETGGPDTQYF
TRBJ2-5 TRBV7-9 - TGTGCCAGCAGCTTAGCCGGGAGTCAAGAGACCCAGTACTTC CASSLAGSQETQYF
TRBJ1-1 TRBV5-1 - TGCGCCAGCAGCTTGGGTCTCGACAGGACTGAAGCTTTCTTT CASSLGLDRTEAFF
TRBJ1-2 TRBV28 - TGTGCCAGCAGTTTATTGGGGGCCCCAGGGAAGGGCTACACCTTC CASSLLGAPGKGYTF
TRBJ1-1 TRBV30 - TGTGCCTGGAGAGGGGGCACTGAAGCTTTCTTT CAWRGGTEAFF
TRBJ1-2 TRBV5-4 TRBD1 TGTGCCAGCAGCTCCGAGGGACAGGGGGATGGCTACACCTTC CASSSEGQGDGYTF